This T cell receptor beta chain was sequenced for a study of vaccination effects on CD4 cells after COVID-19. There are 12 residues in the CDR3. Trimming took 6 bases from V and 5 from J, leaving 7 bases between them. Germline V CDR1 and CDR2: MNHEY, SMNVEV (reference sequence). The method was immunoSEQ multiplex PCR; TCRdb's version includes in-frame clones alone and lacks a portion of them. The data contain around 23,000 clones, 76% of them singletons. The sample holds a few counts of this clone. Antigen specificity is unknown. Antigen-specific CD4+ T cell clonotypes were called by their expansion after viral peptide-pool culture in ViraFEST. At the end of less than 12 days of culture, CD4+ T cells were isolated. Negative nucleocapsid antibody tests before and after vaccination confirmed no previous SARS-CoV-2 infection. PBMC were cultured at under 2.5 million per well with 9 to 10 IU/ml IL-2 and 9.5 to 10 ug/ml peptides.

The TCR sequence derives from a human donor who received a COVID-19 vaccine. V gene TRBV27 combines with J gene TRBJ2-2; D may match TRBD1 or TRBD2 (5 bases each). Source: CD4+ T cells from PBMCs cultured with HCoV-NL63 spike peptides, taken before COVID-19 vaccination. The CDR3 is CASRWGTGELFF. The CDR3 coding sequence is TGTGCCAGCAGATGGGGGACCGGGGAGCTGTTTTTT.